What follows are 24 T cell receptor beta chains derived from one specimen sequenced in a study of blood T cell repertoires in COVID-19. TCRdb keeps only in-frame clones here, not all; method: immunoSEQ multiplex PCR. Of 300,000 to 450,000 clones listed, about 90% were seen once; the top ten hold 1% to 1.5%. Sequences were obtained from PBMCs or T cells enriched from blood (not recorded which). The receptors were sampled from a man aged 25 to 45 who had recovered from COVID-19.

Here the CDR3 DNA reads TGCGCCAGCAGCCCTAGCGGTAGCACAGATACGCAGTATTTT. As protein: CASSPSGSTDTQYF. The rearrangement uses TRBV4-1 and TRBJ2-3; 7 bases agree with TRBD2. This CDR3 is built from 14 residues. The germline V gene has CDR1 MGHRA and CDR2 YSYEKL. Losses at the gene ends were 4 bases for V and 0 bases for J; bases not matched to a gene: 1.

This chain connects TRBV27 to TRBJ2-7; 9 positions match TRBD1. CDR1 MNHEY and CDR2 SMNVEV come from the germline V gene (reference sequence). The junction had 11 bases not matched to a gene; V was cut back by 9 bases and J by 5 bases. The CDR3 sequence is 14 residues long. CDR3 amino acids: CASASGTGINEQYF. The CDR3 coding sequence is TGTGCCAGTGCTTCCGGGACAGGGATCAACGAGCAGTACTTC.

The chain combines TRBV9 with TRBJ2-5; D might be TRBD2 (7 bases). Trimming took off 0 bases at V and 5 bases at J, with 14 bases between the two ends. CDR3 length: 15 residues. Germline CDR1 and CDR2: SGDLS and YYNGEE. The CDR3 DNA is TGTGCCAGCAGCGTAGTAGGGGGGGGCCAGGAGACCCAGTACTTC. Translation gives CASSVVGGGQETQYF.

This clone was found once. The DNA for the CDR3 is TGTGCCAGCTCGCCATCAGGGACAGGGTGGAATCAGCCCCAGCATTTT. This translates into CASSPSGTGWNQPQHF. V and J are TRBV18 and TRBJ1-5, with 9 nucleotides matching TRBD1. The V and J ends lost 6 bases and 4 bases, in that order; junction bases with no gene match: 10. There are 16 residues in the CDR3. The germline V gene has CDR1 KGHSH and CDR2 LQKENI.

With regard to this clone: This sample includes further DNA sequences coding for the same CDR3. The genes are TRBV10-3 and TRBJ1-2; TRBD1 is a possible D gene (6 bases). Germline lookup yields CDR1 ENHRY and CDR2 SYGVKD. V lost 6 bases and J 8 bases, leaving 10 bases between the germline ends. CDR3 size: 11 residues. The CDR3 region is CAIRQGEGYTF. In DNA, the CDR3 is TGTGCCATCAGACAGGGTGAAGGCTACACCTTC.

The chain links TRBV20-1 to TRBJ2-1; no reliable D call. CDR3 length equals 13 residues. Looked up from germline, CDR1 is DFQATT and CDR2 is SNEGSKA (reference sequence). The V end was cut by 3 bases, the J end by 6 bases, with 12 bases between. The CDR3 protein is CSASSSNRNEQFF. The CDR3 bases are TGCAGTGCTAGTAGCTCCAACCGCAATGAGCAGTTCTTC.

V gene TRBV6-6 combines with J gene TRBJ1-5; possible D gene TRBD1, 6 bases. This CDR3 spans 19 amino acids. V was trimmed by 6 bases and J by 0 bases, leaving 24 bases between them. Germline loops: CDR1 MNHNY, CDR2 SVGAGI (reference sequence). The CDR3 spells CASRRPRTVGRHSNQPQHF. CDR3 in DNA: TGTGCCAGCAGACGACCACGGACAGTAGGTCGACATAGCAATCAGCCCCAGCATTTT.

V is TRBV4-1 and J is TRBJ1-5, with no clear D. The CDR3 has 14 amino acids. Trimming removed 8 bases at V and 1 base at J, with 12 bases between. The germline V gene encodes CDR1 MGHRA and CDR2 YSYEKL. CDR3 loop: CASRPAGSNQPQHF. The CDR3 DNA is TGCGCCAGCCGCCCAGCGGGAAGCAATCAGCCCCAGCATTTT.

The CDR3, as DNA: TGTGCCAGTAGTATCTTTACGGACACTGAAGCTTTCTTT. Its translation is CASSIFTDTEAFF. The chain carries TRBV19 and TRBJ1-1; D is undetermined. The V end lost 3 bases, the J end lost 3 bases, and 8 bases lay between the germline ends. The CDR3 extends over 13 amino acids. From germline, CDR1 is LNHDA and CDR2 SQIVND (reference sequence).

This clone showed up just once. The chain links TRBV9 to TRBJ2-2; 11 bases fit TRBD2. V was clipped by 2 bases and J by 2 bases; unmatched bases: 5. Germline CDR1 SGDLS, CDR2 YYNGEE. The CDR3 sequence is 17 residues long. The chain's CDR3 is CASSVRSGGANTGELFF. The CDR3 DNA is TGTGCCAGCAGCGTCCGTAGCGGGGGGGCAAACACCGGGGAGCTGTTTTTT.

The chain carries TRBV19 and TRBJ2-2; the D is unclear. V lost 8 bases and J 1 base, leaving 11 bases between the germline ends. This CDR3 is built from 14 residues. Germline V CDR1 and CDR2: LNHDA, SQIVND (reference sequence). CDR3 residues: CASLSGMNTGELFF. The DNA for the CDR3 is TGTGCCAGTCTGTCAGGAATGAACACCGGGGAGCTGTTTTTT.

J is TRBJ1-3 and V is TRBV19; 7 bases line up with TRBD1. Germline lookup yields CDR1 LNHDA and CDR2 SQIVND (reference sequence). With 4 bases clipped from V and 2 bases from J, the junction kept 2 bases outside the gene matches. This CDR3 contains 14 residues. The CDR3 DNA reads as TGTGCCAGTAGTACGGGACAGACTGGAAACACCATATATTTT. This translates into CASSTGQTGNTIYF.

This chain uses TRBV14 with TRBJ1-1; no clear D. V lost 2 bases and J lost 3, with 4 bases in between. The V gene's germline CDR1 is SGHDN and CDR2 FVKESK. This CDR3 region has 12 residues. CDR3 in DNA: TGTGCCAGCAGCCAAATCTACACTGAAGCTTTCTTT. Translated: CASSQIYTEAFF.

The chain combines TRBV7-9 with TRBJ2-2, with 11 nucleotides matching TRBD1. Germline V gene sequence: CDR1 SEHNR, CDR2 FQNEAQ (reference sequence). This CDR3 is built from 17 residues. With 4 bases clipped from V and 6 bases from J, the junction kept 10 bases outside the gene matches. The CDR3 region has the DNA TGTGCCAGCAGCTCAGGACAGGGGGCTATGTCCGCCGGGGAGCTGTTTTTT. Protein product: CASSSGQGAMSAGELFF. The full variable domain, in which reference TRBV7-9 and TRBJ2-2 provide the parts outside the CDR3, is DTGVSQNPRHKITKRGQNVTFRCDPISEHNRLYWYRQTLGQGPEFLTYFQNEAQLEKSRLLSDRFSAERPKGSFSTLEIQRTEQGDSAMYLCASSSGQGAMSAGELFFGEGSRLTVL.

The V gene is TRBV7-9, the J gene TRBJ2-4, with 8 bases fitting TRBD1. V lost 1 base to trimming and J lost 0 bases; unmatched junction nucleotides: 11. The CDR3 is 19 residues long. The germline gives CDR1 SEHNR, CDR2 FQNEAQ (reference sequence). CDR3 nucleotide sequence: TGTGCCAGCAGCTTAGGTCGTGGACAGGGACCTATAGCCAAAAACATTCAGTACTTC. This sequence encodes CASSLGRGQGPIAKNIQYF.

The rearrangement links TRBV11-2 to TRBJ1-1; D possibly corresponds to TRBD1 (5 bases). The CDR3 is 13 amino acids. CDR1 is SGHAT, CDR2 FQNNGV, per germline. Trimming removed 5 bases at V and 1 base at J, with 8 bases between. CDR3 coding DNA: TGTGCCAGCAGCCGAGGACAGAACACTGAAGCTTTCTTT. This codes for CASSRGQNTEAFF.

The V and J genes are TRBV11-3 and TRBJ1-5, with 7 bases fitting TRBD1. J lost 0 bases, V lost 7 bases, and 18 bases had no gene match. The germline gives CDR1 SGHNT, CDR2 YENEEA. This CDR3 is built from 19 residues. CDR3 sequence (DNA): TGTGCCAGCATCAAAGCCGACAGGGACCGAAGGTATAGCAATCAGCCCCAGCATTTT. Residues: CASIKADRDRRYSNQPQHF.

V gene TRBV30 combines with J gene TRBJ1-5; D is unresolved. This CDR3 has 14 amino acids. The V gene's germline CDR1 is GTSNPN and CDR2 SVGIG (reference sequence). The V gene lost 2 bases and the J gene lost 4 bases, with 12 bases spanning the gap. The CDR3 region has the DNA TGTGCCTGGAGTCCGGGTATAGGAAATCAGCCCCAGCATTTT. It encodes CAWSPGIGNQPQHF.

CDR3 coding DNA: TGTGCCTCGAGGACAGGGGGGGCCTACGAGCAGTACTTC. Protein: CASRTGGAYEQYF. The gene calls are TRBV30 and TRBJ2-7; 10 nucleotides match TRBD1. Trimming took 7 bases from V and 2 from J; bases not matched to a gene: 5. Germline CDR1 reads GTSNPN; CDR2 reads SVGIG (reference sequence). The CDR3 is 13 residues long. The full variable domain, with the rest looked up from reference TRBV30 and TRBJ2-7, is SQTIHQWPATLVQPVGSPLSLECTVEGTSNPNLYWYRQAAGRGLQLLFYSVGIGQISSEVPQNLSASRPQDRQFILSSKKLLLSDSGFYLCASRTGGAYEQYFGPGTRLTVT.

A few counts support this clone. The V call is TRBV5-1, the J call TRBJ2-1, with 9 bases identical to TRBD1. Germline CDR1 is SGHRS and CDR2 is YFSETQ. The CDR3 spans 15 residues. The ends lost 1 base at V and 7 bases at J; junction bases unmatched: 6. CDR3 DNA sequence: TGCGCCAGCAGCTTGATGGGACAGGGAGGAAATGAGCAGTTCTTC. It is translated as CASSLMGQGGNEQFF.

This clone was counted between two and nine times. The CDR3 reads CASSYGDTIYF. CDR3 bases: TGTGCCAGCAGTTACGGAGACACCATATATTTT. The V call is TRBV6-2 or TRBV6-3, the J call TRBJ1-3; no firm D call. From germline, CDR1 is MNHEY and CDR2 SVGEGT. The V end lost 2 bases, the J end lost 8 bases, and 4 bases lay between the germline ends. The length of the CDR3 is 11 residues.

The rearrangement links TRBV18 to TRBJ2-5, with D perhaps TRBD2 (5 bases). This CDR3 has 11 residues. Germline V gene sequence: CDR1 KGHSH, CDR2 LQKENI. V was pared by 6 bases and J by 5 bases, with 7 bases between. The chain's CDR3 is CASSRGETQYF. DNA for the CDR3: TGTGCCAGCTCCCGCGGGGAGACCCAGTACTTC.

The chain uses TRBV5-1 and TRBJ1-1; TRBD1 matches 7 bases. V trimming: 4 bases; J trimming: 3 bases; junction bases outside the gene matches: 9. CDR3 length: 15 residues. Germline-derived CDR1 and CDR2 are SGHRS and YFSETQ. CDR3: CASSRGTEQYTEAFF. CDR3 nucleotides: TGCGCCAGCAGCCGAGGGACAGAGCAATACACTGAAGCTTTCTTT.

This clone was recorded only once. The chain couples TRBV3-1 (or the pseudogene TRBV3-2) to TRBJ1-5; TRBD1 might be the D (6 bases). CDR3 length: 16 residues. In germline, CDR1 is LGHDT, CDR2 YNNKEL (reference sequence). Deletions cut 4 bases from V and 0 bases from J, with 13 bases between. The CDR3 DNA follows: TGTGCCAGCAGCCCTATGGCGGGGGCTAGCAATCAGCCCCAGCATTTT. This sequence encodes CASSPMAGASNQPQHF.